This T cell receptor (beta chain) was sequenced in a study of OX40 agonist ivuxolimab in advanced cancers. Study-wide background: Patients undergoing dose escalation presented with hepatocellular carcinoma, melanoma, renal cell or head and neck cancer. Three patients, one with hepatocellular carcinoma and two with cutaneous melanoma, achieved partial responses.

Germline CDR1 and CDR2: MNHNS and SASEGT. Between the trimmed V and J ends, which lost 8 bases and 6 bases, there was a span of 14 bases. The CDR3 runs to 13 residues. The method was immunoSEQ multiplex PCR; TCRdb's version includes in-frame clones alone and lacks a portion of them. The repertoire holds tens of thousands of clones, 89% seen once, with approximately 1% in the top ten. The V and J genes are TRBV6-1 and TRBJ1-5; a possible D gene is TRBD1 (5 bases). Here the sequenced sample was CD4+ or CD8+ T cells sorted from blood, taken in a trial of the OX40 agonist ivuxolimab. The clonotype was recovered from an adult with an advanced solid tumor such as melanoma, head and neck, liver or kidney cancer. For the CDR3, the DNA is TGTGCCAGCGCGGGGGAATGGGGTCAGCCCCAGCATTTT. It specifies CASAGEWGQPQHF.